The 10 T cell receptor beta chains below were found in one sample sequenced in a study of blood T cell repertoires in COVID-19. TCRdb's table, derived via immunoSEQ multiplex PCR, lists solely in-frame clones and lacks some. The data hold a few hundred thousand clones, with around 87% observed a single time. The material sequenced was peripheral blood. These receptors all stem from a woman in her 70s with active or convalescent COVID-19.

The chain has TRBV2 and TRBJ2-3; weak D call: TRBD2 (5 bases). The CDR3 length is 13 residues. V was shortened by 11 bases and J by 2 bases, with 14 bases between the two germline ends. From germline, CDR1 is SNHLY and CDR2 FYNNEI. The CDR3 protein is CAPRGNFTDTQYF. CDR3 nucleotide sequence: TGTGCCCCCCGAGGGAATTTCACAGATACGCAGTATTTT.

V gene TRBV6-2 or TRBV6-3 combines with J gene TRBJ2-6; 7 bases are a match to TRBD1. Germline V gene lookup returns CDR1 MNHEY and CDR2 SVGEGT. CDR3 length equals 18 residues. Trimming cost V 4 bases and J 0 bases; bases outside gene matches: 9. The CDR3, as DNA: TGTGCCAGCAGTTCCGCCGGGACAGCGTACTCTGGGGCCAACGTCCTGACTTTC. Translating it yields CASSSAGTAYSGANVLTF.

This chain links TRBV5-6 with TRBJ2-7; D is unclear. V lost 2 bases, J lost 6 bases, and 6 bases lay in between. The V gene's germline CDR1 is SGHDT and CDR2 YYEEEE. There are 11 residues in the CDR3. CDR3 in DNA: TGTGCCAGCAGCTTAATGGCCGAGCAGTACTTC. It specifies CASSLMAEQYF.

The chain combines TRBV2 with TRBJ1-4; D unclear. The V and J ends lost 7 bases and 0 bases respectively, with 12 bases between them. This CDR3 contains 15 residues. CDR1 and CDR2 (germline): SNHLY, FYNNEI. The CDR3 region has the DNA TGTGCCAGCAAAAGTGGGAGGGCAACTAATGAAAAACTGTTTTTT. It translates to CASKSGRATNEKLFF.

V usage is TRBV18 and J usage is TRBJ1-2; TRBD1 might be the D (6 bases). The germline gives CDR1 KGHSH, CDR2 LQKENI. The CDR3 extends over 16 amino acids. Trimming took 3 bases from V and 1 from J, leaving 15 bases between them. CDR3 nucleotides: TGTGCCAGCTCACCTTTCGCGACAGGAGTTAACTATGGCTACACCTTC. Its protein product is CASSPFATGVNYGYTF. Filled out from reference TRBV18 and TRBJ1-2, the complete variable domain reads NAGVMQNPRHLVRRRGQEARLRCSPMKGHSHVYWYRQLPEEGLKFMVYLQKENIIDESGMPKERFSAEFPKEGPSILRIQQVVRGDSAAYFCASSPFATGVNYGYTFGSGTRLTVV.

This sequence joins TRBV20-1 and TRBJ2-7; maybe TRBD2 (5 bases). The germline gives CDR1 DFQATT, CDR2 SNEGSKA (reference sequence). The CDR3 contains 12 residues. Deletions cut 3 bases from V and 2 bases from J, with 8 bases between. The CDR3 bases are TGCAGTGCTAGTGACGGGACCTACGAGCAGTACTTC. It codes for CSASDGTYEQYF.

This rearrangement joins TRBV7-2 to TRBJ2-7, with 11 bases matching TRBD1. CDR3 size: 17 residues. From germline, CDR1 is SGHTA and CDR2 FQGNSA. V lost 7 bases and J lost 2; bases outside the gene matches: 13. DNA of the CDR3: TGTGCCAGCAACCTAGGTGGCCTGGGACAGGGGGCCTACGAGCAGTACTTC. Translation gives CASNLGGLGQGAYEQYF. The complete variable domain, with remaining parts taken from reference TRBV7-2 and TRBJ2-7, reads GAGVSQSPSNKVTEKGKDVELRCDPISGHTALYWYRQSLGQGLEFLIYFQGNSAPDKSGLPSDRFSAERTGGSVSTLTIQRTQQEDSAVYLCASNLGGLGQGAYEQYFGPGTRLTVT.

V and J are TRBV7-9 and TRBJ1-1, with TRBD1 matching 9 bases. The CDR3 spans 15 residues. Trimming at V came to 4 bases and at J to 3 bases, leaving 6 bases not matched to a gene. Germline V gene sequence: CDR1 SEHNR, CDR2 FQNEAQ (reference sequence). CDR3 coding DNA: TGTGCCAGCAGCTACCTCGGACAGGGGTACACTGAAGCTTTCTTT. It translates to CASSYLGQGYTEAFF.

The chain is built from TRBV4-2 and TRBJ1-3; D gene unclear. Per germline, CDR1 LGHNA and CDR2 YNFKEQ. The CDR3 contains 19 residues. Trimming shortened V by 3 bases and J by 0 bases, and 21 bases separated the two germline ends. CDR3 protein: CASSHNLISSQYSGNTIYF. The CDR3 bases are TGTGCCAGCAGCCACAATCTCATTAGCTCGCAATACTCTGGAAACACCATATATTTT.

This clone is a singleton in its sample. The V and J genes are TRBV2 and TRBJ2-5; 7 bases map to TRBD1. J gave up 5 bases and V 8 bases, and 8 bases lay outside the gene matches. There are 13 residues in the CDR3. The germline V gene encodes CDR1 SNHLY and CDR2 FYNNEI. The CDR3 loop is CASRAGGQETQYF. The CDR3, as DNA: TGTGCCAGCCGGGCAGGGGGACAGGAGACCCAGTACTTC.